A single sample is the source of the 5 T cell receptor beta chains below, sequenced in a study of blood T cell repertoires in COVID-19. Clones were read by immunoSEQ multiplex PCR, and TCRdb kept only the in-frame ones, dropping some. Of approximately 300,000 clones in the sample, 75% to 95% were seen once. Specimen: peripheral blood. The receptors were sampled from a woman in her twenties or thirties with COVID-19, enrolled during active disease.

The chain carries TRBV5-1 and TRBJ1-1, with D tentatively TRBD1 (5 bases). The CDR3 runs 15 residues. Trimming removed 2 bases from V and 4 bases from J, with 15 bases in between. Germline CDR1 SGHRS, CDR2 YFSETQ. The CDR3 spells CASSLLGPQGTEAFF. The CDR3 region has the DNA TGCGCCAGCAGCTTATTGGGCCCCCAGGGCACTGAAGCTTTCTTT.

V usage is TRBV10-3 and J usage is TRBJ1-2, with TRBD1 identical over 10 bases. V was clipped by 10 bases and J by 2 bases; unmatched bases: 1. The CDR3 is 12 residues long. Germline V CDR1 and CDR2: ENHRY, SYGVKD. In nucleotides, the CDR3 is TGTGCCACGACAGGGGGCAACTATGGCTACACCTTC. This gives the protein CATTGGNYGYTF.

The chain employs TRBV2 and TRBJ2-3, with D unclear. This CDR3 region has 11 residues. Germline loops: CDR1 SNHLY, CDR2 FYNNEI. V lost 5 bases to trimming and J lost 7 bases, with 7 bases between them. CDR3 DNA sequence: TGTGCCAGCAGTCCCGGTCATACGCAGTATTTT. It encodes CASSPGHTQYF. The full variable domain, its missing parts supplied by reference TRBV2 and TRBJ2-3, is EPEVTQTPSHQVTQMGQEVILRCVPISNHLYFYWYRQILGQKVEFLVSFYNNEISEKSEIFDDQFSVERPDGSNFTLKIRSTKLEDSAMYFCASSPGHTQYFGPGTRLTVL.

The CDR3 loop is CATSRRVTGPPHTDTQYF. As DNA, the CDR3 is TGTGCCACCAGCAGACGGGTGACAGGGCCTCCCCACACAGATACGCAGTATTTT. The V and J genes are TRBV15 and TRBJ2-3; 7 positions agree with TRBD1. Germline V gene lookup returns CDR1 LNHNV and CDR2 YYDKDF (reference sequence). With V trimmed by 2 bases and J by 2 bases, 13 bases remained unmatched. There are 18 residues in the CDR3.

This clone was counted a few times. J is TRBJ1-1 and V is TRBV6-1; 7 bases agree with TRBD1. Germline trimming cut 4 bases from V and 5 bases from J; bases unmatched to any gene: 13. The CDR3 has 16 residues. Germline V lookup: CDR1 MNHNS, CDR2 SASEGT. Written as DNA, the CDR3 is TGTGCCAGCAGTGGGAGAAGACAGGGTTTGGCGACTGAAGCTTTCTTT. Encoded protein: CASSGRRQGLATEAFF.